One and the same sample provided the 25 T cell receptor beta chains below, sequenced in a study of cytomegalovirus exposure and HLA in healthy donors. PCR involved 60 Vbeta and 13 Jbeta primers. The repertoire was sequenced with immunoSEQ multiplex PCR; TCRdb's copy has only in-frame clones and lacks some. In the table there are 95,000 to 150,000 clones, approximately 10% of which are singletons. The specimen sequenced was PBMCs. The source of these receptors is a woman between 18 and 29 years old in good health and CMV-seropositive.

This clone was seen only a few times. V and J are TRBV5-4 and TRBJ2-5; TRBD2 aligns across 15 bases. The germline gives CDR1 SGHNT, CDR2 YYREEE (reference sequence). J lost 5 bases, V lost 3 bases, and 8 bases had no gene match. The CDR3 consists of 17 residues. The DNA for the CDR3 is TGTGCCAGCAGCTCCGGACTAGCGGGAGGGCCTGGGGAGACCCAGTACTTC. Translated, it gives CASSSGLAGGPGETQYF.

This chain uses TRBV6-1 with TRBJ2-2, with 9 bases lining up with TRBD2. The junction had 3 bases not matched to a gene; V was cut back by 2 bases and J by 5 bases. The length of the CDR3 is 15 residues. Germline loops: CDR1 MNHNS, CDR2 SASEGT. As DNA, the CDR3 is TGTGCCAGCAGTGAACTAGCGGGACCAACCGGGGAGCTGTTTTTT. The encoded protein is CASSELAGPTGELFF.

This clone has more than one count but fewer than ten. The chain recombines TRBV5-4 with TRBJ2-1; 7 nucleotides agree with TRBD2. Trimming removed 0 bases from V and 7 bases from J; junction bases left unmatched: 7. The germline V gene has CDR1 SGHNT and CDR2 YYREEE (reference sequence). The CDR3 has 15 residues. CDR3 residues: CASSLGSTSLNEQFF. The CDR3 region has the DNA TGTGCCAGCAGCTTGGGATCGACTAGCCTTAATGAGCAGTTCTTC.

The chain carries TRBV28 and TRBJ1-5; D unclear. The CDR3 sequence is 15 residues long. The V and J ends lost 9 bases and 0 bases respectively, with 15 bases between them. Germline assignment: CDR1 MDHEN and CDR2 SYDVKM. CDR3 nucleotides: TGTGCCAGTCTTGAGAGAAGATATAGCAATCAGCCCCAGCATTTT. Its translation: CASLERRYSNQPQHF.

The chain carries TRBV7-6 and TRBJ2-2; D ambiguous. Trimming cost V 0 bases and J 6 bases, with 5 bases left between them. Looked up from germline, CDR1 is SGHVS and CDR2 is FNYEAQ. This CDR3 spans 13 amino acids. The CDR3 DNA follows: TGTGCCAGCAGCTTAGCTGTCTCCGGGGAGCTGTTTTTT. Translated, it gives CASSLAVSGELFF.

The chain employs TRBV6-1 and TRBJ1-1; 8 nucleotides match TRBD1. V was clipped by 4 bases and J by 6 bases; unmatched bases: 4. The germline gives CDR1 MNHNS, CDR2 SASEGT. The CDR3 has 13 amino acids. The CDR3 DNA is TGTGCCAGCAGTGGACAGGGGTTCCCTGAAGCTTTCTTT. Protein sequence: CASSGQGFPEAFF.

This clone was counted between two and nine times. The chain is built from TRBV19 and TRBJ1-2; D gene ambiguous. Germline assignment: CDR1 LNHDA and CDR2 SQIVND (reference sequence). V was cut by 5 bases and J by 4 bases, with 17 bases left in between. The CDR3 loop spans 15 amino acids. CDR3 nucleotides: TGTGCCAGTAGTCCGACTGGCGGGAACCGCTATGGCTACACCTTC. This codes for CASSPTGGNRYGYTF.

This clone was detected a few times. The chain uses TRBV2 and TRBJ1-4; no clear D gene. With 8 bases removed from V and 8 bases from J, the gap between germline ends came to 12 bases. This CDR3 has 12 amino acids. CDR1 and CDR2 (germline): SNHLY, FYNNEI. CDR3 sequence reads: CASQLLSEKLFF. CDR3 sequence (DNA): TGTGCCAGCCAACTTTTGAGCGAAAAACTGTTTTTT.

This chain joins TRBV30 and TRBJ2-7, with TRBD2 as a possible D gene (5 bases). CDR1 is GTSNPN, CDR2 SVGIG, per germline (reference sequence). The V end was cut by 4 bases, the J end by 3 bases, with 13 bases between. CDR3 length: 13 amino acids. For the CDR3, the DNA is TGTGCCTGGAAAGAAGGCGGACTCTACGAGCAGTACTTC. This sequence encodes CAWKEGGLYEQYF.

In its sample, this clone was seen a few times. The V gene is TRBV29-1, the J gene TRBJ2-1, with 9 nucleotides matching TRBD2. The CDR3 is 13 amino acids. Trimming removed 7 bases from V and 6 bases from J; junction bases left unmatched: 7. Germline CDR1 reads SQVTM; CDR2 reads ANQGSEA. This chain's CDR3 is CSGGGRVSNEQFF. CDR3 coding DNA: TGCAGCGGAGGCGGGAGGGTATCCAATGAGCAGTTCTTC.

This clone was seen a handful of times. The V gene is TRBV2, the J gene TRBJ2-3, with TRBD2 as a possible D gene (6 bases). Germline CDR1 and CDR2: SNHLY and FYNNEI. V lost 6 bases and J 4 bases, leaving 17 bases between the germline ends. The CDR3 length is 15 residues. The CDR3 sequence: CASRRDSKVSDTQYF. In DNA, the CDR3 is TGTGCCAGCAGGAGGGACTCCAAGGTCTCAGATACGCAGTATTTT.

The sample holds a few counts of this clone. The CDR3 region is CASSQDRNNEQFF. CDR3 in DNA: TGTGCCAGCAGCCAGGACAGGAACAATGAGCAGTTCTTC. V is TRBV11-3 and J is TRBJ2-1; 7 bases align to TRBD1. With V trimmed by 5 bases and J by 5 bases, 3 bases remained unmatched. From germline, CDR1 is SGHNT and CDR2 YENEEA. CDR3 length: 13 residues.

The chain uses TRBV30 and TRBJ1-3, with D perhaps matching TRBD1 (5 bases). CDR3 size: 15 residues. V dropped 1 base and J dropped 0 bases, with 10 bases sitting between them. Looked up from germline, CDR1 is GTSNPN and CDR2 is SVGIG (reference sequence). The CDR3 DNA follows: TGTGCCTGGAGTGAAGGGGCGAGCTCTGGAAACACCATATATTTT. Translation: CAWSEGASSGNTIYF. The whole variable domain, filled in from reference TRBV30 and TRBJ1-3, reads SQTIHQWPATLVQPVGSPLSLECTVEGTSNPNLYWYRQAAGRGLQLLFYSVGIGQISSEVPQNLSASRPQDRQFILSSKKLLLSDSGFYLCAWSEGASSGNTIYFGEGSWLTVV.

Ten or more counts support this clone. The chain links TRBV7-2 to TRBJ2-1; D possibly corresponds to TRBD2 (5 bases). V lost 1 base, J lost 7 bases, and 11 bases lay in between. The germline V gene encodes CDR1 SGHTA and CDR2 FQGNSA. There are 14 residues in the CDR3. The DNA for the CDR3 is TGTGCCAGCAGCTTAGGAGCGGCAGGAAATGAGCAGTTCTTC. It codes for CASSLGAAGNEQFF. The full variable domain, with the rest looked up from reference TRBV7-2 and TRBJ2-1, is GAGVSQSPSNKVTEKGKDVELRCDPISGHTALYWYRQSLGQGLEFLIYFQGNSAPDKSGLPSDRFSAERTGGSVSTLTIQRTQQEDSAVYLCASSLGAAGNEQFFGPGTRLTVL.

The rearrangement uses TRBV7-2 and TRBJ2-1; 8 bases fit TRBD2. The length of the CDR3 is 15 residues. Germline trimming cut 5 bases from V and 7 bases from J; bases unmatched to any gene: 10. From germline, CDR1 is SGHTA and CDR2 FQGNSA. The CDR3 protein is CASSQGAQRGNEQFF. The CDR3 nucleotides read TGTGCCAGCAGCCAAGGAGCCCAGCGGGGGAATGAGCAGTTCTTC.

J is TRBJ2-5 and V is TRBV10-3, with TRBD1 matching 10 bases. This CDR3 region has 17 residues. The V and J ends lost 6 bases and 0 bases, in that order; junction bases with no gene match: 10. Germline values: CDR1 ENHRY, CDR2 SYGVKD. CDR3 in DNA: TGTGCCATCAGCCAAGTACCGGGACAGGGGTACCAAGAGACCCAGTACTTC. It is translated as CAISQVPGQGYQETQYF.

This clone was observed a few times. The chain recombines TRBV10-3 with TRBJ2-7, with 7 positions matching TRBD2. The CDR3 is 15 amino acids. The germline CDR1 and CDR2 sequences are ENHRY and SYGVKD. V shed 11 bases and J 5 bases; nucleotides not matched to a gene: 18. CDR3 coding DNA: TGTGCCGCCGGGGGGAGGCGGAGGGAGGGCAACGAGCAGTACTTC. This gives the protein CAAGGRRREGNEQYF.

This clone has a handful of counts. The chain's CDR3 is CASSLDGSGANVLTF. The CDR3 nucleotides read TGCGCCAGCAGCTTGGACGGCTCTGGGGCCAACGTCCTGACTTTC. The rearrangement links TRBV5-1 to TRBJ2-6; no reliable D call. Between the trimmed V and J ends, which lost 0 bases and 0 bases, there was a span of 4 bases. Germline-derived CDR1 and CDR2 are SGHRS and YFSETQ. CDR3 length equals 15 residues.

The rearrangement joins TRBV7-6 to TRBJ1-1; no clear D gene. This CDR3 region has 13 residues. V lost 4 bases, J lost 1 base, and 7 bases lay in between. The germline gives CDR1 SGHVS, CDR2 FNYEAQ. The CDR3 here is CASSSNRNTEAFF. The DNA of the CDR3 is TGTGCCAGCAGCTCTAACAGGAACACTGAAGCTTTCTTT.

This clone has only a few counts. This chain uses TRBV30 with TRBJ2-7; 8 nucleotides line up with TRBD2. The germline gives CDR1 GTSNPN, CDR2 SVGIG (reference sequence). The CDR3 contains 13 residues. V shed 5 bases, J shed 2 bases, and the junction held 5 bases outside the gene matches. CDR3 amino acids: CAWSKRETYEQYF. The CDR3 DNA reads TGTGCCTGGTCCAAGCGGGAGACCTACGAGCAGTACTTC.

This clone occurred a few times. The chain employs TRBV29-1 and TRBJ2-5, with 8 bases lining up with TRBD1. V dropped 8 bases and J dropped 2; count of bases not matched to a gene: 7. The CDR3 totals 13 residues. The V gene's germline CDR1 is SQVTM and CDR2 ANQGSEA. For the CDR3, the DNA is TGCAGCTTACGGGACAGGATACAAGAGACCCAGTACTTC. It yields the protein CSLRDRIQETQYF.

This clone was seen only a few times. The gene calls are TRBV7-9 and TRBJ1-1; D is possibly TRBD1 (6 bases). Trimming removed 5 bases from V and 1 base from J, with 14 bases in between. Looked up from germline, CDR1 is SEHNR and CDR2 is FQNEAQ (reference sequence). CDR3 length: 15 residues. DNA of the CDR3: TGTGCCAGCAGCCCCCAGGGGATTCCGAACACTGAAGCTTTCTTT. It encodes CASSPQGIPNTEAFF.

The chain carries TRBV28 and TRBJ2-2, with a weak D call TRBD1 (6 bases). CDR3 size: 17 residues. V lost 6 bases, J lost 5 bases, and 22 bases lay in between. Per germline, CDR1 MDHEN and CDR2 SYDVKM. For the CDR3, the DNA is TGTGCCAGCAGCGGAACACAGGGTAGAGGCAAAACCGGGGAGCTGTTTTTT. It specifies CASSGTQGRGKTGELFF.

The chain links TRBV9 to TRBJ2-1, with a tentative D call TRBD1 (8 bases). V was shortened by 2 bases and J by 10 bases, with 16 bases between the two germline ends. This CDR3 has 14 residues. Germline CDR1 reads SGDLS; CDR2 reads YYNGEE. Written as DNA, the CDR3 is TGTGCCAGCAGCGTTGCTTACAGGGGGGGGGAGCAGTTCTTC. Translated: CASSVAYRGGEQFF.

V gene TRBV27 combines with J gene TRBJ2-5, with a tentative D call TRBD2 (6 bases). The V end lost 3 bases, the J end lost 4 bases, and 15 bases lay between the germline ends. The CDR3 loop spans 15 amino acids. Germline values: CDR1 MNHEY, CDR2 SMNVEV (reference sequence). The CDR3 loop reads CASSFSGRGAETQYF. Here the CDR3 DNA reads TGTGCCAGCAGTTTCTCCGGGAGAGGTGCAGAGACCCAGTACTTC.